The sequence of this T cell receptor beta chain was determined in a study of metastatic and nonmetastatic thyroid tumors. Study-level background: Across blood and tumor or nodule tissue, repertoires from malignant and benign thyroid patients were compared with one another. Overall study findings and caveats: Reportedly, malignant thyroid tumors had significantly higher TCR beta diversity than benign nodules, in blood and tumor.

About this clone: The antigen remains undetermined.

Before thyroid surgery, none of the patients had received any treatment. J lost 1 base, V lost 6 bases, and 4 bases had no gene match. The germline V gene encodes CDR1 LNHDA and CDR2 SQIVND (reference sequence). The CDR3 totals 14 residues. Original processing methods: The authors used CDR3 differences across clinicopathological groups to build a distant-metastasis classifier for papillary thyroid cancer. TCRdb reanalyzed the PCR reads with MiXCR. It is TCRdb's table, rather than the study itself, that gives the V and J calls and clone size. The table includes more than 25,000 clones, 7% to 8% detected once.

Sequenced material: blood. The V call is TRBV19, the J call TRBJ2-7, with 9 bases matching TRBD1. The receptor was isolated from a female donor with papillary thyroid cancer or a benign thyroid nodule (not recorded which). Some clones in this sample may be carry-over from other donors' samples. The CDR3 protein is CASSSTGGSYEQYF. DNA of the CDR3: TGTGCCAGTAGCTCGACAGGGGGTTCCTACGAGCAGTACTTC.